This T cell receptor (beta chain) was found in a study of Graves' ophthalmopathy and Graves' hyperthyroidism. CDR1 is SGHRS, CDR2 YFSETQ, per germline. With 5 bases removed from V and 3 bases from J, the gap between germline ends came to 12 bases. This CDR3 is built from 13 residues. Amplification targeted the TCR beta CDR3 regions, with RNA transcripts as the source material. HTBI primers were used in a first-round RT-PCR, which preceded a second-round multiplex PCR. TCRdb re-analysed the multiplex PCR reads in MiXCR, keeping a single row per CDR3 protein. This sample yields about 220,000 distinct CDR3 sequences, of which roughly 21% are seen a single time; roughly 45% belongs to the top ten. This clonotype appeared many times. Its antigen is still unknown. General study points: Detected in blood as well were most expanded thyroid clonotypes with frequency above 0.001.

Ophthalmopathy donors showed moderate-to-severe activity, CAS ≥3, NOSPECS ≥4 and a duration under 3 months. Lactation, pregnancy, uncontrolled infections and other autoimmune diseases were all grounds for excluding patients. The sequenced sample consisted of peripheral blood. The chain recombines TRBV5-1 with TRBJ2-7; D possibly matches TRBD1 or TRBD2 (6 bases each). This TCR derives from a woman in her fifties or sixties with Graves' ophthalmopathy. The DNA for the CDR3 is TGCGCCAGCAGGCAAGGGGGGATCTACGAGCAGTACTTC. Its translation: CASRQGGIYEQYF. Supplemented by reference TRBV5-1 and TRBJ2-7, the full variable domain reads KAGVTQTPRYLIKTRGQQVTLSCSPISGHRSVSWYQQTPGQGLQFLFEYFSETQRNKGNFPGRFSGRQFSNSRSEMNVSTLELGDSALYLCASRQGGIYEQYFGPGTRLTVT.